This TCR beta chain was sequenced in a study of human T cells and chemical hapten exposure. Time point specified: healthy volunteer bleed at 2 weeks. Total RNA was isolated from whole blood that had not been fractionated. In this sample, this clonotype turned up many times. Germline-derived CDR1 and CDR2 are MDHEN and SYDVKM. The V segment lost 5 bases and the J segment 5 bases; nucleotides outside the gene matches: 10. This CDR3 has 15 residues. The study used a library that attached unique molecular identifiers to individual cDNA molecules. TCRdb called the RACE reads again in MiXCR, with one record for every CDR3 protein. The sample lists about 45,000 distinct CDR3 sequences; about 4.1% were seen once.

This TCR derives from a human donor in good health. Some clones in this sample may be carry-over from other donors' samples. Sample: whole blood. The chain carries TRBV28 and TRBJ2-7, with TRBD1 identical over 9 bases. CDR3 DNA sequence: TGTGCCAGCAGTCTGCTAGGGGACAGGGTCCACGAGCAGTACTTC. Translating it yields CASSLLGDRVHEQYF.